The 7 T cell receptor beta chains below all came from one sample that was sequenced in a study of ipilimumab plus nivolumab after autologous stem cell transplantation (dated by TCRdb to the early 2020s). The library relied on the immunoSEQ multiplex PCR assay. TCRdb provides this immuneACCESS table in a form limited to in-frame rearrangements. Some clones are lacking; in checked studies, under half of them reflect an unresolved V gene, and why the rest are absent is not known. A total of about 18,000 clones appear in this sample, just under 80% of them only once. The ten largest clones add up to roughly 10% of the sample. The sample was PBMCs, taken in a trial of ipilimumab plus nivolumab as post-transplant consolidation. These receptors all stem from a male donor with diffuse large B-cell lymphoma.

This chain joins TRBV6-6 and TRBJ1-2; D ambiguous. CDR1 is MNHNY and CDR2 is SVGAGI in the germline V gene (reference sequence). The CDR3 has 13 residues. The V end lost 4 bases, the J end lost 0 bases, and 6 bases lay between the germline ends. The CDR3 DNA reads as TGTGCCAGCAGTTCGAAAGCTAACTATGGCTACACCTTC. This translates into CASSSKANYGYTF.

This clone was recorded a few times. CDR3 protein: CASSYGTGNTGELFF. The CDR3 DNA follows: TGCGCCAGCAGCTACGGGACAGGCAACACCGGGGAGCTGTTTTTT. The V gene is TRBV5-1, the J gene TRBJ2-2; 8 positions match TRBD1. Unmatched junction bases numbered 3, after V lost 3 bases and J lost 2 bases. The germline gives CDR1 SGHRS, CDR2 YFSETQ. This CDR3 is 15 amino acids long.

This chain links TRBV27 with TRBJ1-1, with D maybe TRBD1 (6 bases). The CDR3 totals 13 residues. V lost 6 bases to trimming and J lost 6 bases, with 14 bases between them. CDR1 is MNHEY, CDR2 SMNVEV, per germline (reference sequence). CDR3 sequence (DNA): TGTGCCAGCAGAGGGGGGGGGTCAGCTGAAGCTTTCTTT. This encodes CASRGGGSAEAFF.

This rearrangement joins TRBV18 to TRBJ2-1; D perhaps matches TRBD1 (5 bases). The CDR3 loop spans 13 amino acids. V gave up 4 bases and J gave up 6 bases, with 10 bases separating them. Germline values: CDR1 KGHSH, CDR2 LQKENI. CDR3 residues: CASSLQGSNEQFF. CDR3 bases: TGTGCCAGCTCACTCCAGGGTTCCAATGAGCAGTTCTTC.

The chain uses TRBV6-1 and TRBJ2-7; no clear D gene. The germline gives CDR1 MNHNS, CDR2 SASEGT. This CDR3 region has 12 residues. Trimming removed 5 bases at V and 6 bases at J, with 11 bases between. The CDR3 sequence: CASSTRQAEQYF. CDR3 DNA: TGTGCCAGCAGTACCCGCCAGGCCGAGCAGTACTTC.

V gene TRBV7-2 combines with J gene TRBJ2-1; D uncertain. This CDR3 spans 13 amino acids. In germline, CDR1 is SGHTA, CDR2 FQGNSA. The V end was cut by 3 bases, the J end by 4 bases, with 7 bases between. Here the CDR3 DNA reads TGTGCCAGCAGCTTTAGGCCATACAATGAGCAGTTCTTC. Translation: CASSFRPYNEQFF.

The chain carries TRBV5-1 and TRBJ2-1; TRBD2 aligns across 7 bases. The V gene's germline CDR1 is SGHRS and CDR2 YFSETQ. The CDR3 covers 14 residues. Losses at the gene ends were 4 bases for V and 10 bases for J; bases not matched to a gene: 11. The chain's CDR3 is CASSPQRGGGEQFF. In DNA form, the CDR3 reads TGCGCCAGCAGCCCTCAGCGGGGTGGGGGAGAGCAGTTCTTC.